Listed here are 11 T cell receptor beta chains from one sample, sequenced in a study of blood T cell repertoires in COVID-19. Libraries were prepared by immunoSEQ multiplex PCR; TCRdb keeps only in-frame clonotypes and omits some of them. The data contain around 100,000 clones, 75% to 90% of them singletons. The sequencing sample was made of peripheral blood. The receptors come from a man between 70 and 80 years old with acute or convalescent COVID-19.

The chain links TRBV7-8 to TRBJ2-3, with D possibly TRBD2 on 5 matching bases. CDR1 and CDR2 (germline): SGHVS, FQNEAQ. The CDR3 is 14 residues long. V was trimmed by 3 bases and J by 9 bases, leaving 16 bases between them. The CDR3 sequence: CASSFTGQRNTQYF. The CDR3 nucleotides read TGTGCCAGCAGCTTTACGGGTCAGCGGAACACGCAGTATTTT.

The genes are TRBV6-2 or TRBV6-3 and TRBJ2-7, with 8 bases aligning to TRBD1. J gave up 2 bases and V 4 bases, and 19 bases lay outside the gene matches. CDR3 size: 19 residues. Germline V gene lookup returns CDR1 MNHEY and CDR2 SVGEGT. CDR3 residues: CASSSRTGTGAQRTYEQYF. The CDR3 DNA reads as TGTGCCAGCAGTTCCAGGACAGGGACCGGCGCGCAAAGGACCTACGAGCAGTACTTC.

This chain uses TRBV24-1 with TRBJ2-1, with D perhaps TRBD1 (6 bases). CDR1 KGHDR and CDR2 SFDVKD come from the germline V gene. With 9 bases removed from V and 6 bases from J, the gap between germline ends came to 14 bases. CDR3 length: 13 amino acids. In DNA, the CDR3 is TGTGCCACCGCAGACAGGAAAACCAATGAGCAGTTCTTC. Its protein product is CATADRKTNEQFF.

This chain connects TRBV5-4 to TRBJ1-6; 7 bases line up with TRBD1. Looked up from germline, CDR1 is SGHNT and CDR2 is YYREEE (reference sequence). The V gene end was trimmed by 5 bases and the J gene end by 7 bases; junction bases not matched to a gene: 6. This CDR3 comprises 14 residues. Here the CDR3 reads CASRLDRTNSPLHF. The CDR3 coding sequence is TGTGCCAGCAGACTGGACAGGACAAATTCACCCCTCCACTTT.

This clone showed up just a few times. This chain uses TRBV7-2 with TRBJ1-1; perhaps TRBD1 as D (6 bases). Germline CDR1 SGHTA, CDR2 FQGNSA. The CDR3 runs 13 residues. Trimming cost V 5 bases and J 10 bases, with 17 bases left between them. The CDR3 here is CASSRDRPRVAFF. The CDR3 DNA is TGTGCCAGCAGCCGAGACAGGCCCAGAGTAGCTTTCTTT.

This chain uses TRBV14 with TRBJ2-3; D possibly corresponds to TRBD2 (5 bases). V lost 3 bases, J lost 6 bases, and 19 bases lay in between. Germline CDR1 and CDR2: SGHDN and FVKESK. CDR3 length equals 16 residues. CDR3 amino acids: CASSHAPGSLGDTQYF. The CDR3 DNA sequence: TGTGCCAGCAGCCACGCACCGGGATCCCTAGGGGATACGCAGTATTTT.

CDR3 nucleotide sequence: TGTGCCACCAGTGATCCCAGGGGCGGCGGGGCCAACGTCCTGACTTTC. Translation: CATSDPRGGGANVLTF. V usage is TRBV24-1 and J usage is TRBJ2-6; D possibly corresponds to TRBD1 (6 bases). In germline, CDR1 is KGHDR, CDR2 SFDVKD. This CDR3 spans 16 amino acids. Trimming took 3 bases from V and 4 from J, leaving 12 bases between them.

V usage is TRBV5-1 and J usage is TRBJ1-1; 8 bases agree with TRBD1. The germline V gene encodes CDR1 SGHRS and CDR2 YFSETQ. This CDR3 comprises 14 residues. J gave up 6 bases and V 3 bases, and 7 bases lay outside the gene matches. CDR3 in amino acids: CASSSGGLIAEAFF. CDR3 DNA: TGCGCCAGCAGCTCAGGGGGCCTTATCGCTGAAGCTTTCTTT.

The chain is built from TRBV24-1 and TRBJ2-2; 8 bases line up with TRBD1. The V gene end was trimmed by 7 bases and the J gene end by 6 bases; junction bases not matched to a gene: 3. The CDR3 length is 13 residues. The germline gives CDR1 KGHDR, CDR2 SFDVKD. CDR3 sequence (DNA): TGTGCCACCAGCACGGACAGGGCCGGGGAGCTGTTTTTT. As protein: CATSTDRAGELFF.

The chain couples TRBV3-1 (or the pseudogene TRBV3-2) to TRBJ2-3; D possibly corresponds to TRBD1 (6 bases). The V end was cut by 5 bases, the J end by 0 bases, with 15 bases between. Germline assignment: CDR1 LGHDT and CDR2 YNNKEL (reference sequence). CDR3 length: 16 residues. As DNA, the CDR3 is TGTGCCAGCAGCGCCGGAGACAGGTTGAGCACAGATACGCAGTATTTT. This codes for CASSAGDRLSTDTQYF.

The V call is TRBV2, the J call TRBJ2-6; tentatively, D is TRBD1 (6 bases). V lost 4 bases and J lost 0, with 19 bases in between. This CDR3 contains 19 residues. Germline CDR1 SNHLY, CDR2 FYNNEI. This chain's CDR3 is CASSGGLGQTSSGANVLTF. The CDR3 DNA sequence: TGTGCCAGCAGTGGCGGTCTCGGACAGACGAGCTCTGGGGCCAACGTCCTGACTTTC.